Below are 32 T cell receptor beta chains sequenced from a single sample in a study of blood T cell repertoires in COVID-19. Sequenced by immunoSEQ multiplex PCR; TCRdb stores in-frame clones only, minus some. This table holds approximately 150,000 clones, around 90% found once. Input material: PBMCs or T cells enriched from blood (not recorded which). The receptors shown here come from a woman in her thirties or forties who had been exposed to COVID-19.

This clone ranks as medium-sized. V gene TRBV12-3 or TRBV12-4 combines with J gene TRBJ2-7; no definite D call. CDR3 length equals 12 residues. Trimming took off 0 bases at V and 8 bases at J, with 8 bases between the two ends. The CDR3 is CASSLARPKQYF. CDR3 sequence (DNA): TGTGCCAGCAGTTTAGCGCGTCCGAAGCAGTACTTC.

V usage is TRBV7-9 and J usage is TRBJ1-1; 9 nucleotides align to TRBD1. J lost 5 bases, V lost 5 bases, and 9 bases had no gene match. This CDR3 has 15 residues. Looked up from germline, CDR1 is SEHNR and CDR2 is FQNEAQ (reference sequence). The DNA for the CDR3 is TGTGCCAGCAGCCCACTGAGGGGACAGGGAACTGAAGCTTTCTTT. Its protein is CASSPLRGQGTEAFF.

Ten or more counts support this clone. The V call is TRBV4-3, the J call TRBJ2-2; 8 bases fit TRBD1. V was clipped by 0 bases and J by 3 bases; unmatched bases: 0. This CDR3 is 15 amino acids long. CDR1 and CDR2 from the germline V gene are LGHNA and YSLEER. The CDR3 sequence is CASSQEGQDTGELFF. CDR3 DNA: TGCGCCAGCAGCCAAGAGGGACAGGACACCGGGGAGCTGTTTTTT.

The rearrangement joins TRBV7-2 to TRBJ2-1; 11 bases line up with TRBD2. This CDR3 is 18 amino acids long. V was pared by 2 bases and J by 4 bases, with 10 bases of the junction left unmatched. Germline CDR1 and CDR2: SGHTA and FQGNSA. The CDR3 loop is CASSLSGGGTSGYNEQFF. CDR3 sequence (DNA): TGTGCCAGCAGCTTATCTGGGGGGGGGACTAGCGGTTACAATGAGCAGTTCTTC.

The table lists this clone with a count of one. The identical CDR3 is also encoded by other nucleotide sequences in the sample. V and J are TRBV19 and TRBJ1-1; maybe TRBD1 (5 bases). CDR1 is LNHDA, CDR2 SQIVND, per germline (reference sequence). V was shortened by 1 base and J by 1 base, with 10 bases between the two germline ends. This CDR3 spans 15 amino acids. The CDR3 DNA follows: TGTGCCAGTAGTATAGGTAGGGGAAGGAACACTGAAGCTTTCTTT. Translating it yields CASSIGRGRNTEAFF.

V is TRBV27 and J is TRBJ2-5, with D perhaps TRBD2 (5 bases). The CDR3 extends over 12 amino acids. Trimming took off 5 bases at V and 5 bases at J, with 9 bases between the two ends. Germline CDR1 is MNHEY and CDR2 is SMNVEV (reference sequence). The CDR3, as DNA: TGTGCCAGCAGTGGCCGCGGGGAGACCCAGTACTTC. Its translation: CASSGRGETQYF.

J is TRBJ2-2 and V is TRBV19, with 11 bases identical to TRBD2. Germline V lookup: CDR1 LNHDA, CDR2 SQIVND (reference sequence). This CDR3 spans 15 amino acids. The V and J ends lost 7 bases and 9 bases, in that order; junction bases with no gene match: 10. CDR3 DNA: TGTGCCAGTAAGGATAGAGGGACTAGCGGAAGGGAGCTGTTTTTT. The encoded protein is CASKDRGTSGRELFF.

This chain connects TRBV12-1 to TRBJ2-2; TRBD1, as called in the table, went unchecked against the DNA. TRBV12-1 counts as a pseudogene. The CDR3 runs 14 residues. The CDR3 nucleotides read TGTGCCAGCAGCACACAGGGAACCACCGGGGAGCTGTTTTTT. Translating it yields CASSTQGTTGELFF.

This chain uses TRBV6-5 with TRBJ2-5; no firm D call. Germline V gives CDR1 MNHEY, CDR2 SVGAGI. Trimming pared 5 bases from V and 1 base from J, leaving 8 bases between. The CDR3 covers 13 residues. CDR3 DNA sequence: TGTGCCAGCAGTCAGCGTCCCCAAGAGACCCAGTACTTC. This encodes CASSQRPQETQYF.

This chain connects TRBV4-1 to TRBJ1-5; D might be TRBD1 (5 bases). The CDR3 runs 14 residues. The germline V gene has CDR1 MGHRA and CDR2 YSYEKL. V lost 1 base to trimming and J lost 5 bases, with 9 bases between them. This CDR3 reads CASSQALGDQPQHF. The CDR3 region has the DNA TGCGCCAGCAGCCAAGCCCTAGGGGATCAGCCCCAGCATTTT.

The chain couples TRBV6-5 to TRBJ2-7, with 13 bases aligning to TRBD2. This CDR3 has 16 amino acids. CDR1 and CDR2 from the germline V gene are MNHEY and SVGAGI. V shed 4 bases, J shed 0 bases, and the junction held 3 bases outside the gene matches. The CDR3 nucleotides read TGTGCCAGCAGTTCCGGGACTAGCGGGAACTCCTACGAGCAGTACTTC. Amino acids: CASSSGTSGNSYEQYF.

This clone was picked up a small number of times. V is TRBV20-1 and J is TRBJ1-2, with 7 bases identical to TRBD1. The CDR3 is 11 residues long. V trimming: 5 bases; J trimming: 8 bases; junction bases outside the gene matches: 5. From germline, CDR1 is DFQATT and CDR2 SNEGSKA (reference sequence). The CDR3 reads CSASRGQGYTF. The CDR3 DNA sequence: TGCAGTGCTTCAAGGGGGCAGGGCTACACCTTC.

This sequence joins TRBV6-2 or TRBV6-3 and TRBJ2-7, with TRBD2 identical over 13 bases. V lost 2 bases to trimming and J lost 4 bases; unmatched junction nucleotides: 11. This CDR3 contains 18 residues. Germline assignment: CDR1 MNHEY and CDR2 SVGEGT. CDR3 sequence reads: CASSYRQGGLAGVYEQYF. Written as DNA, the CDR3 is TGTGCCAGCAGTTACCGCCAAGGAGGACTAGCGGGAGTATACGAGCAGTACTTC.

Written as DNA, the CDR3 is TGTGCCAGCAGCCAAGCGGTAGCGGGAGGGGTAGATACGCAGTATTTT. As protein: CASSQAVAGGVDTQYF. This rearrangement joins TRBV3-1 (or the pseudogene TRBV3-2) to TRBJ2-3; TRBD2 agrees at 11 bases. Germline trimming cut 1 base from V and 5 bases from J; bases unmatched to any gene: 5. The CDR3 extends over 16 amino acids. In germline, CDR1 is LGHDT, CDR2 YNNKEL (reference sequence).

This chain joins TRBV2 and TRBJ1-2, with TRBD1 identical over 7 bases. CDR1 is SNHLY, CDR2 FYNNEI, per germline. CDR3 length equals 13 residues. V trimming: 8 bases; J trimming: 6 bases; junction bases outside the gene matches: 9. Here the CDR3 reads CASSLNRGDGYTF. DNA of the CDR3: TGTGCCAGCTCGTTAAACAGGGGAGATGGCTACACCTTC. The complete variable domain, with remaining parts taken from reference TRBV2 and TRBJ1-2, reads EPEVTQTPSHQVTQMGQEVILRCVPISNHLYFYWYRQILGQKVEFLVSFYNNEISEKSEIFDDQFSVERPDGSNFTLKIRSTKLEDSAMYFCASSLNRGDGYTFGSGTRLTVV.

The genes are TRBV19 and TRBJ1-1, with unresolved D. This CDR3 has 12 amino acids. V lost 3 bases to trimming and J lost 5 bases, with 7 bases between them. Looked up from germline, CDR1 is LNHDA and CDR2 is SQIVND (reference sequence). Here the CDR3 reads CASSISVTEAFF. CDR3 DNA sequence: TGTGCCAGTAGTATCTCGGTAACTGAAGCTTTCTTT.

The chain couples TRBV12-3 or TRBV12-4 to TRBJ1-4, with 8 positions matching TRBD1. V lost 3 bases to trimming and J lost 14 bases; unmatched junction nucleotides: 8. This CDR3 has 13 amino acids. The CDR3 spells CASSLGVDRGLFF. For the CDR3, the DNA is TGTGCCAGCAGTTTGGGAGTCGACAGGGGCCTGTTTTTT.

This clone has a handful of counts. The chain recombines TRBV27 with TRBJ2-7, with TRBD2 identical over 7 bases. After removal of 7 bases from V and 7 bases from J, the junction contained 10 bases not matched to a gene. The germline V gene encodes CDR1 MNHEY and CDR2 SMNVEV (reference sequence). The CDR3 has 13 residues. The DNA for the CDR3 is TGTGCCAGCACCTTATCGCCGGGACTAGAGCAGTACTTC. Encoded protein: CASTLSPGLEQYF.

CDR3 DNA: TGTGCCAGTAGCAACCCGTCCGGGCGGGGTACGGCTTTCTTT. Protein sequence: CASSNPSGRGTAFF. The chain joins TRBV19 to TRBJ1-1; D gene unclear. The CDR3 consists of 14 residues. Trimming took 6 bases from V and 11 from J, leaving 22 bases between them. Germline loops: CDR1 LNHDA, CDR2 SQIVND (reference sequence).

J is TRBJ2-1 and V is TRBV12-3 or TRBV12-4; TRBD2 is a possible D gene (5 bases). Trimming pared 6 bases from V and 4 bases from J, leaving 7 bases between. The CDR3 runs to 12 residues. This CDR3 reads CASRRTYNEQFF. The CDR3 coding sequence is TGTGCCAGCAGACGGACTTACAATGAGCAGTTCTTC.

The CDR3 loop reads CASSAVAGGPYEQFF. CDR3 sequence (DNA): TGTGCCAGCAGCGCTGTAGCGGGGGGGCCCTATGAGCAGTTCTTC. This rearrangement joins TRBV9 to TRBJ2-1; the match to TRBD2 covers 11 bases. Trimming took 3 bases from V and 8 from J; bases not matched to a gene: 7. There are 15 residues in the CDR3. In germline, CDR1 is SGDLS, CDR2 YYNGEE.

This chain uses TRBV7-8 with TRBJ1-5; D ambiguous. The CDR3 spans 15 residues. V lost 7 bases and J 0 bases, leaving 13 bases between the germline ends. Germline values: CDR1 SGHVS, CDR2 FQNEAQ. In nucleotides, the CDR3 is TGTGCCAGCACCCTTAGCGTATATAGCAATCAGCCCCAGCATTTT. Translation: CASTLSVYSNQPQHF. The full variable domain, in which reference TRBV7-8 and TRBJ1-5 provide the parts outside the CDR3, is GAGVSQSPRYKVAKRGQDVALRCDPISGHVSLFWYQQALGQGPEFLTYFQNEAQLDKSGLPSDRFFAERPEGSVSTLKIQRTQQEDSAVYLCASTLSVYSNQPQHFGDGTRLSIL.

The chain combines TRBV19 with TRBJ1-2; possible D gene TRBD1, 6 bases. V was clipped by 5 bases and J by 8 bases, with 12 bases between them. The CDR3 contains 12 residues. Per germline, CDR1 LNHDA and CDR2 SQIVND (reference sequence). CDR3 loop: CASSPHREGYTF. In nucleotides, the CDR3 is TGTGCCAGTAGTCCCCACAGGGAAGGCTACACCTTC.

This chain joins TRBV19 and TRBJ1-4; D might be TRBD1 (5 bases). The CDR3 is 16 amino acids. In germline, CDR1 is LNHDA, CDR2 SQIVND (reference sequence). The V and J ends lost 5 bases and 7 bases respectively, with 20 bases between them. In nucleotides, the CDR3 is TGTGCCAGTAGTCTCAGTAGGTGGCAGGGAGGTGAAAAACTGTTTTTT. It codes for CASSLSRWQGGEKLFF.

V usage is TRBV11-3 and J usage is TRBJ2-5; tentative D call: TRBD2 (5 bases). Germline V CDR1 and CDR2: SGHNT, YENEEA. The CDR3 contains 17 residues. Trimming shortened V by 0 bases and J by 1 base, and 15 bases separated the two germline ends. CDR3 protein: CASSLDEGIRGQETQYF. In nucleotides, the CDR3 is TGTGCCAGCAGCTTAGATGAGGGCATTCGGGGCCAAGAGACCCAGTACTTC.

The chain joins TRBV19 to TRBJ1-2; D is perhaps TRBD1 (5 bases). Per germline, CDR1 LNHDA and CDR2 SQIVND (reference sequence). This CDR3 region has 13 residues. V lost 4 bases and J 7 bases, leaving 13 bases between the germline ends. CDR3: CASSTARGGGYTF. As DNA, the CDR3 is TGTGCCAGTAGTACCGCACGGGGGGGTGGCTACACCTTC.

The chain joins TRBV27 to TRBJ2-1; 12 bases are a match to TRBD2. The germline V gene has CDR1 MNHEY and CDR2 SMNVEV (reference sequence). The CDR3 runs 15 residues. V lost 2 bases, J lost 5 bases, and 1 base stayed unmatched. This CDR3 is CASSLLAGGHNEQFF. CDR3 nucleotide sequence: TGTGCCAGCAGTTTACTAGCGGGGGGGCACAATGAGCAGTTCTTC.

The chain recombines TRBV6-1 with TRBJ1-2; tentative D call: TRBD1 (6 bases). From germline, CDR1 is MNHNS and CDR2 SASEGT. The CDR3 length is 15 residues. The ends were cut back, 0 bases at V and 4 bases at J, with 12 bases in the middle. The CDR3 DNA is TGTGCCAGCAGTGAAGCCGCAGGGGACCCCTATGGCTACACCTTC. The encoded protein is CASSEAAGDPYGYTF.

This sequence joins TRBV18 and TRBJ2-3, with D perhaps TRBD2 (6 bases). The CDR3 contains 14 residues. The germline V gene has CDR1 KGHSH and CDR2 LQKENI. V lost 8 bases to trimming and J lost 0 bases, with 12 bases between them. CDR3 coding DNA: TGTGCCAGCCTGTACGGGAGTAGCACAGATACGCAGTATTTT. It yields the protein CASLYGSSTDTQYF.

This chain joins TRBV12-5 and TRBJ2-1; D is possibly TRBD2 (6 bases). The CDR3 consists of 15 residues. The V end lost 0 bases, the J end lost 8 bases, and 14 bases lay between the germline ends. Per the germline V gene, CDR1 is LGHNT and CDR2 is FRNRAP. This chain's CDR3 is CASGLVVGGKYEQFF. The CDR3 DNA reads TGTGCTAGTGGTTTGGTAGTCGGGGGAAAGTATGAGCAGTTCTTC.

This chain joins TRBV5-1 and TRBJ2-5; 8 nucleotides align to TRBD1. The germline V gene encodes CDR1 SGHRS and CDR2 YFSETQ. CDR3 length: 15 residues. The V and J ends lost 5 bases and 1 base, in that order; junction bases with no gene match: 7. The CDR3 region has the DNA TGCGCCAGCAGGATACGACAGGGGCTCCAAGAGACCCAGTACTTC. Translating it yields CASRIRQGLQETQYF. The complete variable domain, with remaining parts taken from reference TRBV5-1 and TRBJ2-5, reads KAGVTQTPRYLIKTRGQQVTLSCSPISGHRSVSWYQQTPGQGLQFLFEYFSETQRNKGNFPGRFSGRQFSNSRSEMNVSTLELGDSALYLCASRIRQGLQETQYFGPGTRLLVL.

V usage is TRBV5-1 and J usage is TRBJ2-7; TRBD1 agrees at 8 bases. This CDR3 is built from 16 residues. Germline V gives CDR1 SGHRS, CDR2 YFSETQ. The V gene end was trimmed by 3 bases and the J gene end by 2 bases; junction bases not matched to a gene: 10. The CDR3 protein is CASSSIRTGNPYEQYF. CDR3 DNA: TGCGCCAGCAGCTCGATTAGGACAGGGAACCCCTACGAGCAGTACTTC.